The 27 T cell receptor beta chains presented below share a single source sample, sequenced in a study of T cell responses to AZD1222 COVID-19 vaccine. This table comes from immunoSEQ multiplex PCR, and its TCRdb copy is limited to in-frame clones, with some not included. The data show over 200,000 clones, around 94% seen once. Sequenced material: peripheral blood, taken 28 days after the second dose of the MenACWY control vaccine. Receptors were obtained from an adult who received the MenACWY meningococcal vaccine as a control.

The V gene is TRBV9, the J gene TRBJ1-1, with 7 nucleotides matching TRBD1. V lost 0 bases and J lost 0; bases outside the gene matches: 2. The CDR3 extends over 15 amino acids. In germline, CDR1 is SGDLS, CDR2 YYNGEE. CDR3 DNA sequence: TGTGCCAGCAGCGTAGGGGGACAGTTGAACACTGAAGCTTTCTTT. Translating it yields CASSVGGQLNTEAFF.

The J gene is TRBJ1-1, the V gene TRBV10-3; D is unclear. Germline CDR1 and CDR2: ENHRY and SYGVKD. Trimming cost V 2 bases and J 7 bases, with 8 bases left between them. This CDR3 spans 12 amino acids. The DNA of the CDR3 is TGTGCCATCAGTGAGGTCGGGATTGAAGCTTTCTTT. It codes for CAISEVGIEAFF.

The chain uses TRBV5-6 and TRBJ1-1, with D perhaps TRBD1 (5 bases). The CDR3 runs 13 residues. V gave up 5 bases and J gave up 1 base, with 9 bases separating them. Germline V gene lookup returns CDR1 SGHDT and CDR2 YYEEEE. CDR3 residues: CASRGRENTEAFF. CDR3 DNA: TGTGCCAGCAGAGGCAGGGAGAACACTGAAGCTTTCTTT.

The chain links TRBV2 to TRBJ1-6; 12 bases fit TRBD1. This CDR3 spans 14 amino acids. CDR1 is SNHLY, CDR2 FYNNEI, per germline. Trimming at V came to 4 bases and at J to 10 bases, leaving 2 bases not matched to a gene. The CDR3 sequence is CASSVGTGGSPLHF. The CDR3 region has the DNA TGTGCCAGCAGTGTAGGGACAGGGGGCTCACCCCTCCACTTT.

V is TRBV6-5 and J is TRBJ2-3, with 8 bases that match TRBD2. After removal of 5 bases from V and 0 bases from J, the junction contained 4 bases not matched to a gene. The CDR3 sequence is 15 residues long. CDR1 and CDR2 from the germline V gene are MNHEY and SVGAGI. The CDR3 DNA follows: TGTGCCAGCAGTAGACTAGCGTCTAGCACAGATACGCAGTATTTT. The encoded protein is CASSRLASSTDTQYF.

The V call is TRBV3-1 (or the pseudogene TRBV3-2), the J call TRBJ1-2; D may be TRBD1 (5 bases). V shed 0 bases and J shed 8 bases, with 13 bases lying between them. Germline CDR1 is LGHDT and CDR2 is YNNKEL (reference sequence). This CDR3 is built from 14 residues. CDR3: CASSQDLGERGYTF. CDR3 in DNA: TGTGCCAGCAGCCAAGATCTAGGGGAGAGAGGCTACACCTTC.

The rearrangement links TRBV5-1 to TRBJ1-6; 7 bases match TRBD1. Germline lookup yields CDR1 SGHRS and CDR2 YFSETQ. The CDR3 loop spans 15 amino acids. Trimming cost V 1 base and J 6 bases; bases outside gene matches: 4. CDR3 amino acids: CASSLSGTVNSPLHF. DNA for the CDR3: TGCGCCAGCAGCTTGTCCGGGACAGTTAATTCACCCCTCCACTTT.

The V and J genes are TRBV6-5 and TRBJ2-7; possibly TRBD2 for D (7 bases). Germline CDR1 is MNHEY and CDR2 is SVGAGI. Between the trimmed V and J ends, which lost 4 bases and 2 bases, there was a span of 15 bases. The CDR3 sequence is 15 residues long. The CDR3: CASSFSEGGPYEQYF. The CDR3 DNA reads as TGTGCCAGCAGTTTCTCAGAGGGGGGGCCCTACGAGCAGTACTTC.

The chain joins TRBV19 to TRBJ2-7; 10 positions match TRBD1. The V and J ends lost 9 bases and 2 bases, in that order; junction bases with no gene match: 4. CDR3 length equals 13 residues. CDR1 LNHDA and CDR2 SQIVND come from the germline V gene (reference sequence). Here the CDR3 reads CASGQGDAYEQYF. The DNA of the CDR3 is TGTGCCAGCGGACAGGGGGACGCCTACGAGCAGTACTTC.

This chain joins TRBV6-1 and TRBJ1-1, with D hard to call. Trimming stripped 2 bases from V and 4 bases from J, with 11 bases between. The V gene's germline CDR1 is MNHNS and CDR2 SASEGT. The CDR3 consists of 14 residues. Here the CDR3 reads CASSETGSGTEAFF. The CDR3 coding sequence is TGTGCCAGCAGTGAAACGGGCTCGGGCACTGAAGCTTTCTTT.

This chain joins TRBV28 and TRBJ1-1; tentatively, D is TRBD1 (6 bases). V was pared by 5 bases and J by 1 base, with 11 bases between. The CDR3 is 14 amino acids. The germline gives CDR1 MDHEN, CDR2 SYDVKM. The CDR3 protein is CASSEGTSNTEAFF. CDR3 nucleotides: TGTGCCAGCAGTGAAGGGACATCGAACACTGAAGCTTTCTTT.

The J gene is TRBJ1-1, the V gene TRBV6-6, with D possibly TRBD1 on 5 matching bases. The CDR3 sequence is 16 residues long. In germline, CDR1 is MNHNY, CDR2 SVGAGI (reference sequence). Trimming left V 0 bases short and J 1 base short, with 12 bases between. The CDR3 sequence: CASSYSIGEGNTEAFF. CDR3 DNA sequence: TGTGCCAGCAGTTACTCGATAGGGGAGGGGAACACTGAAGCTTTCTTT.

V and J are TRBV5-5 and TRBJ2-2; unclear D gene. Germline V CDR1 and CDR2: SGHKS, YYEKEE (reference sequence). The CDR3 has 12 amino acids. V lost 4 bases, J lost 6 bases, and 7 bases lay in between. CDR3 nucleotides: TGTGCCAGCAGCCGAACTCCCGGGGAGCTGTTTTTT. It yields the protein CASSRTPGELFF.

The chain carries TRBV7-2 and TRBJ2-7; no firm D call. Between the trimmed V and J ends, which lost 1 base and 0 bases, there was a span of 4 bases. Germline-derived CDR1 and CDR2 are SGHTA and FQGNSA. The CDR3 spans 13 residues. The CDR3 is CASSLDSSYEQYF. The CDR3 nucleotides are TGTGCCAGCAGCTTAGATTCCTCCTACGAGCAGTACTTC.

The CDR3 DNA reads TGCGCCAGCAGCTTGGCCAAGGATTTTGAAGCTTTCTTT. This translates into CASSLAKDFEAFF. The rearrangement links TRBV5-1 to TRBJ1-1; D not certain. Looked up from germline, CDR1 is SGHRS and CDR2 is YFSETQ. This CDR3 has 13 amino acids. V lost 0 bases, J lost 7 bases, and 10 bases lay in between.

The V call is TRBV28, the J call TRBJ1-2; no clear D gene. Between the trimmed V and J ends, which lost 4 bases and 7 bases, there was a span of 4 bases. Looked up from germline, CDR1 is MDHEN and CDR2 is SYDVKM. The CDR3 totals 10 residues. The CDR3 coding sequence is TGTGCCAGCAGTTCGGTTGGCTACACCTTC. It specifies CASSSVGYTF.

The chain links TRBV29-1 to TRBJ1-4; a weak D match, TRBD1 (6 bases). Trimming shortened V by 7 bases and J by 0 bases, and 15 bases separated the two germline ends. This CDR3 has 15 residues. Germline CDR1 reads SQVTM; CDR2 reads ANQGSEA. CDR3 protein: CSGYLTGPTNEKLFF. In DNA form, the CDR3 reads TGCAGCGGTTACCTTACAGGGCCAACTAATGAAAAACTGTTTTTT.

This chain links TRBV6-1 with TRBJ2-7; the D is unclear. The CDR3 is made up of 14 amino acids. V shed 3 bases and J shed 6 bases, with 15 bases lying between them. CDR1 is MNHNS, CDR2 SASEGT, per germline. The CDR3 sequence is CASSELEGPGEQYF. In DNA, the CDR3 is TGTGCCAGCAGTGAGTTGGAAGGACCGGGCGAGCAGTACTTC.

The gene calls are TRBV28 and TRBJ1-5; 8 nucleotides agree with TRBD1. The CDR3 runs to 17 residues. Trimming removed 1 base from V and 6 bases from J; junction bases left unmatched: 11. Germline V gene lookup returns CDR1 MDHEN and CDR2 SYDVKM. In nucleotides, the CDR3 is TGTGCCAGCAGTTTATTTCCGCAACAGGGGGGGCCTCAGCCCCAGCATTTT. It specifies CASSLFPQQGGPQPQHF.

The gene calls are TRBV28 and TRBJ1-3; D is uncertain. V lost 3 bases and J lost 0, with 6 bases in between. This CDR3 contains 14 residues. Germline CDR1 and CDR2: MDHEN and SYDVKM. The CDR3 DNA sequence: TGTGCCAGCAGTTTTAAGAGCTCTGGAAACACCATATATTTT. Protein sequence: CASSFKSSGNTIYF.

V usage is TRBV6-1 and J usage is TRBJ1-2; D gene ambiguous. This CDR3 has 13 residues. The germline CDR1 and CDR2 sequences are MNHNS and SASEGT. V lost 3 bases, J lost 4 bases, and 9 bases lay in between. DNA for the CDR3: TGTGCCAGCAGTGACGTGTTGAGCTATGGCTACACCTTC. This gives the protein CASSDVLSYGYTF.

The rearrangement joins TRBV18 to TRBJ2-7, with 9 bases matching TRBD1. Germline CDR1 reads KGHSH; CDR2 reads LQKENI. V trimming: 3 bases; J trimming: 7 bases; junction bases outside the gene matches: 10. This CDR3 comprises 15 residues. CDR3: CASSPPGQGGGEQYF. CDR3 coding DNA: TGTGCCAGCTCACCCCCGGGACAGGGAGGAGGTGAGCAGTACTTC.

The chain joins TRBV3-1 (or the pseudogene TRBV3-2) to TRBJ1-5; D is unresolved. The CDR3 covers 17 residues. Germline V lookup: CDR1 LGHDT, CDR2 YNNKEL (reference sequence). With 2 bases removed from V and 0 bases from J, the gap between germline ends came to 14 bases. Here the CDR3 DNA reads TGTGCCAGCAGCCAAAAGGCTTCGCACCTTAGCAATCAGCCCCAGCATTTT. Its translation: CASSQKASHLSNQPQHF.

This clone appeared once. The V and J genes are TRBV7-9 and TRBJ1-1; TRBD1 matches at 7 bases. The CDR3 contains 12 residues. Germline CDR1 and CDR2: SEHNR and FQNEAQ (reference sequence). V dropped 6 bases and J dropped 8; count of bases not matched to a gene: 6. Here the CDR3 DNA reads TGTGCCAGCAGATTTGACAGGGAAGAAGCTTTCTTT. It encodes CASRFDREEAFF.

This chain connects TRBV4-2 to TRBJ2-7; D call uncertain. Germline lookup yields CDR1 LGHNA and CDR2 YNFKEQ. The length of the CDR3 is 13 residues. The V end was cut by 1 base, the J end by 5 bases, with 9 bases between. CDR3: CASSQGYADEQYF. The DNA for the CDR3 is TGTGCCAGCAGCCAAGGCTATGCGGACGAGCAGTACTTC.

This sequence joins TRBV5-1 and TRBJ2-7, with D possibly matching TRBD1 (5 bases). Germline-derived CDR1 and CDR2 are SGHRS and YFSETQ. V was shortened by 0 bases and J by 7 bases, with 17 bases between the two germline ends. The CDR3 spans 15 residues. CDR3 protein: CASSLGNTGLGEQYF. The CDR3 bases are TGCGCCAGCAGCTTGGGAAACACAGGTTTGGGGGAGCAGTACTTC.

The J gene is TRBJ1-6, the V gene TRBV25-1, with D unresolved. The V and J ends lost 0 bases and 6 bases respectively, with 9 bases between them. The CDR3 contains 15 residues. From germline, CDR1 is MGHDK and CDR2 SYGVNS. CDR3 sequence reads: CASSEYGVGNSPLHF. The CDR3 nucleotides are TGTGCCAGCAGTGAATATGGGGTTGGTAATTCACCCCTCCACTTT. Combining the CDR3 with reference TRBV25-1 and TRBJ1-6 gives the whole variable domain EADIYQTPRYLVIGTGKKITLECSQTMGHDKMYWYQQDPGMELHLIHYSYGVNSTEKGDLSSESTVSRIRTEHFPLTLESARPSHTSQYLCASSEYGVGNSPLHFGNGTRLTVT.